These 19 T cell receptor beta chains were all obtained from the same sample, sequenced in a study of shared clonotypes between healthy human individuals. Some clones are missing from TCRdb's copy, which holds only in-frame ones; the method was immunoSEQ multiplex PCR. This sample has 2 million to 2.5 million clones; about 94% occur once, and the top ten carry over 0.1%. The material sequenced was naive CD4+ T cells sorted from blood. Subset denoted: CD45RA+ positively selected. The receptors were sampled from a man younger than 35 in good health.

This chain links TRBV11-2 with TRBJ2-7, with a tentative D call TRBD1 (5 bases). CDR1 is SGHAT, CDR2 FQNNGV, per germline. V lost 3 bases to trimming and J lost 5 bases, with 14 bases between them. The CDR3 runs 14 residues. The DNA of the CDR3 is TGTGCCAGCAGCTTCTTAGGGGTAATGCACGAGCAGTACTTC. Amino acid sequence: CASSFLGVMHEQYF.

The chain is built from TRBV5-1 and TRBJ2-7; weak D call: TRBD2 (6 bases). The CDR3 extends over 16 amino acids. The germline V gene encodes CDR1 SGHRS and CDR2 YFSETQ. Trimming left V 0 bases short and J 2 bases short, with 15 bases between. CDR3 coding DNA: TGCGCCAGCAGCTTGGGGACGAGGGACTTAGCCTACGAGCAGTACTTC. It specifies CASSLGTRDLAYEQYF.

As for this clone: Other DNA sequences of this sample code for an identical CDR3. The chain carries TRBV9 and TRBJ2-5; 10 positions agree with TRBD2. The CDR3 spans 16 residues. J lost 0 bases, V lost 0 bases, and 2 bases had no gene match. Germline V lookup: CDR1 SGDLS, CDR2 YYNGEE. The DNA of the CDR3 is TGTGCCAGCAGCGTAGCAGCGGGGGGGCACCAAGAGACCCAGTACTTC. Its protein is CASSVAAGGHQETQYF. Full variable domain (rest looked up from reference TRBV9 and TRBJ2-5): DSGVTQTPKHLITATGQRVTLRCSPRSGDLSVYWYQQSLDQGLQFLIQYYNGEERAKGNILERFSAQQFPDLHSELNLSSLELGDSALYFCASSVAAGGHQETQYFGPGTRLLVL.

V usage is TRBV7-2 and J usage is TRBJ2-2; tentatively, D is TRBD1 (6 bases). Looked up from germline, CDR1 is SGHTA and CDR2 is FQGNSA. The length of the CDR3 is 15 residues. Trimming shortened V by 3 bases and J by 4 bases, and 12 bases separated the two germline ends. The chain's CDR3 is CASSFLPGVTGELFF. CDR3 DNA sequence: TGTGCCAGCAGCTTCCTTCCAGGGGTCACCGGGGAGCTGTTTTTT.

The rearrangement uses TRBV30 and TRBJ2-3; 8 nucleotides agree with TRBD2. In germline, CDR1 is GTSNPN, CDR2 SVGIG (reference sequence). The length of the CDR3 is 11 residues. J was trimmed by 7 bases and V by 8 bases; bases with no gene match: 5. The CDR3 is CAREGSNTQYF. DNA of the CDR3: TGTGCCCGGGAGGGTTCAAATACGCAGTATTTT. Combining the CDR3 with reference TRBV30 and TRBJ2-3 gives the whole variable domain SQTIHQWPATLVQPVGSPLSLECTVEGTSNPNLYWYRQAAGRGLQLLFYSVGIGQISSEVPQNLSASRPQDRQFILSSKKLLLSDSGFYLCAREGSNTQYFGPGTRLTVL.

This chain connects TRBV30 to TRBJ1-6, with 11 bases matching TRBD1. CDR1 and CDR2 from the germline V gene are GTSNPN and SVGIG (reference sequence). J gave up 12 bases and V 4 bases, and 5 bases lay outside the gene matches. The CDR3 runs 13 residues. The CDR3 protein is CAWIGTGGVPLHF. The CDR3 DNA follows: TGTGCCTGGATCGGGACAGGGGGTGTACCCCTCCACTTT.

The chain employs TRBV2 and TRBJ2-2; D is unclear. Germline V gives CDR1 SNHLY, CDR2 FYNNEI. CDR3 size: 14 residues. Trimming removed 8 bases from V and 1 base from J, with 11 bases in between. This CDR3 is CASSNLMNTGELFF. The CDR3 DNA is TGTGCCAGCTCGAATCTGATGAACACCGGGGAGCTGTTTTTT.

The chain employs TRBV29-1 and TRBJ2-3; D ambiguous. Trimming shortened V by 4 bases and J by 4 bases, and 6 bases separated the two germline ends. CDR1 is SQVTM and CDR2 is ANQGSEA in the germline V gene. The CDR3 spans 11 residues. The CDR3 bases are TGCAGCGTTGGGCTCTCAGATACGCAGTATTTT. This codes for CSVGLSDTQYF.

The chain is built from TRBV6-5 and TRBJ1-1; possibly TRBD1 for D (5 bases). Per the germline V gene, CDR1 is MNHEY and CDR2 is SVGAGI. The V end lost 1 base, the J end lost 7 bases, and 10 bases lay between the germline ends. The CDR3 runs to 13 residues. The CDR3 loop is CASSYFRGSEAFF. The DNA of the CDR3 is TGTGCCAGCAGTTACTTTAGGGGAAGTGAAGCTTTCTTT.

In regard to this clone: This sample also contains other DNA sequences that code for the same CDR3. The chain couples TRBV6-5 to TRBJ2-7, with TRBD1 as a possible D gene (6 bases). Per germline, CDR1 MNHEY and CDR2 SVGAGI. This CDR3 has 14 amino acids. V shed 0 bases and J shed 1 base, with 7 bases lying between them. The CDR3 is CASSYSGQSYEQYF. CDR3 coding DNA: TGTGCCAGCAGTTACTCGGGACAATCCTACGAGCAGTACTTC.

J is TRBJ1-4 and V is TRBV4-1, with D unclear. The CDR3 contains 13 residues. With 6 bases removed from V and 3 bases from J, the gap between germline ends came to 8 bases. Germline V gene sequence: CDR1 MGHRA, CDR2 YSYEKL. The CDR3 protein is CASSALANEKLFF. The CDR3 DNA follows: TGCGCCAGCAGTGCCCTGGCTAATGAAAAACTGTTTTTT.

In the case of this clone: The junction and the germline gene differ at one end; a read error may be behind it. This sequence joins TRBV30 and TRBJ2-5, with D tentatively TRBD1 (6 bases). The CDR3 has 11 amino acids. Germline assignment: CDR1 GTSNPN and CDR2 SVGIG (reference sequence). CDR3 amino acids: CAWITRDTSHF. DNA for the CDR3: TGTGCCTGGATAACTCGGGACACCTCGCACTTC.

The chain is built from TRBV7-9 and TRBJ2-5; 7 positions match TRBD1. The germline V gene encodes CDR1 SEHNR and CDR2 FQNEAQ (reference sequence). This CDR3 has 13 residues. Trimming took 2 bases from V and 3 from J; bases not matched to a gene: 0. CDR3 sequence: CASSLTGEETQYF. The CDR3 region has the DNA TGTGCCAGCAGCTTAACAGGGGAAGAGACCCAGTACTTC. The full variable domain, completed using reference TRBV7-9 and TRBJ2-5, is DTGVSQNPRHKITKRGQNVTFRCDPISEHNRLYWYRQTLGQGPEFLTYFQNEAQLEKSRLLSDRFSAERPKGSFSTLEIQRTEQGDSAMYLCASSLTGEETQYFGPGTRLLVL.

J is TRBJ1-4 and V is TRBV10-3; unclear D gene. Germline V gene lookup returns CDR1 ENHRY and CDR2 SYGVKD. The CDR3 is made up of 15 amino acids. Between the trimmed V and J ends, which lost 0 bases and 2 bases, there was a span of 7 bases. This CDR3 is CAISESILTNEKLFF. Written as DNA, the CDR3 is TGTGCCATCAGTGAGTCGATATTGACTAATGAAAAACTGTTTTTT.

This chain joins TRBV6-6 and TRBJ2-2, with 10 bases fitting TRBD2. The CDR3 spans 14 residues. J gave up 5 bases and V 8 bases, and 5 bases lay outside the gene matches. Germline-derived CDR1 and CDR2 are MNHNY and SVGAGI (reference sequence). The CDR3 nucleotides read TGTGCCAGCGGGCTAGCGGGGGTAACCGGGGAGCTGTTTTTT. As protein: CASGLAGVTGELFF.

The chain employs TRBV9 and TRBJ1-6; D may be TRBD1 (5 bases). The CDR3 covers 14 residues. CDR1 SGDLS and CDR2 YYNGEE come from the germline V gene. V dropped 3 bases and J dropped 6 bases, with 10 bases sitting between them. In DNA, the CDR3 is TGTGCCAGCAGCGGCGGGACTTTTAATTCACCCCTCCACTTT. Translated, it gives CASSGGTFNSPLHF.

The CDR3 region is CASSRASYSPLHF. The CDR3 DNA is TGTGCCAGCAGCCGGGCCTCCTATTCACCCCTCCACTTT. The chain joins TRBV5-6 to TRBJ1-6; D remains ambiguous. Trimming stripped 4 bases from V and 8 bases from J, with 10 bases between. Germline V CDR1 and CDR2: SGHDT, YYEEEE. The length of the CDR3 is 13 residues.

This clone was seen once. This rearrangement joins TRBV15 to TRBJ2-3; no clear D. V was shortened by 5 bases and J by 0 bases, with 6 bases between the two germline ends. CDR1 and CDR2 (germline): LNHNV, YYDKDF (reference sequence). This CDR3 has 13 amino acids. In DNA form, the CDR3 reads TGTGCCACCAGCGGAATAAGCACAGATACGCAGTATTTT. It translates to CATSGISTDTQYF.

This clone was seen a single time. The rearrangement joins TRBV11-2 to TRBJ2-7; a possible D gene is TRBD2 (6 bases). The CDR3 spans 14 residues. Looked up from germline, CDR1 is SGHAT and CDR2 is FQNNGV. V was clipped by 2 bases and J by 9 bases, with 17 bases between them. CDR3 coding DNA: TGTGCCAGCAGCTTATCCGGGACTCCGCGAGGGCAGTACTTC. Translated: CASSLSGTPRGQYF.